This TCR beta chain was profiled in a study of blood T cell repertoires in COVID-19. Per the original methods: Reference gene primer amplification yielded estimated nucleated cell counts. Profiled with immunoSEQ multiplex PCR; TCRdb holds only in-frame clones, not every one. V, J and clone size reflect that table, while D and trimming were determined from the DNA. The sample holds around 270,000 clones, approximately 92% seen once. V was clipped by 3 bases and J by 3 bases; unmatched bases: 3. Looked up from germline, CDR1 is SGHVS and CDR2 is FQNEAQ. The CDR3 is 15 amino acids. Sequenced input: peripheral blood. The V call is TRBV7-8, the J call TRBJ2-1; TRBD2 agrees at 9 bases. This sequence was found in a young adult with COVID-19, enrolled during active disease. The CDR3 here is CASSLASGIYNEQFF. CDR3 bases: TGTGCCAGCAGCTTGGCTAGCGGGATCTACAATGAGCAGTTCTTC.